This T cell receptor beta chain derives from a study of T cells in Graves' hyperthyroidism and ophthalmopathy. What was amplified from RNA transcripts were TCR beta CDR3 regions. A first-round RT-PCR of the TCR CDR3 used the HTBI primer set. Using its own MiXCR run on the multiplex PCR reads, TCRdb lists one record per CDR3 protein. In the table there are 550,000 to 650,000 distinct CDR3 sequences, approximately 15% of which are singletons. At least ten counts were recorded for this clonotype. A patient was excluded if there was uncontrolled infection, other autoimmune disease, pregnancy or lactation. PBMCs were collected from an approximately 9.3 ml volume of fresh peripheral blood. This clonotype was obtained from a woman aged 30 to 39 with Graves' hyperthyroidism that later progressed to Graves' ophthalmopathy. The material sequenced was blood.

The CDR3 region is CAGSSTGGTRGYGYTF. The CDR3 DNA reads as TGTGCCGGCTCGTCGACTGGGGGTACAAGAGGCTATGGCTACACCTTC. The chain employs TRBV28 and TRBJ1-2, with a weak D call TRBD1 (5 bases). The CDR3 consists of 16 residues. V was clipped by 11 bases and J by 4 bases, with 26 bases between them. CDR1 and CDR2 from the germline V gene are MDHEN and SYDVKM.